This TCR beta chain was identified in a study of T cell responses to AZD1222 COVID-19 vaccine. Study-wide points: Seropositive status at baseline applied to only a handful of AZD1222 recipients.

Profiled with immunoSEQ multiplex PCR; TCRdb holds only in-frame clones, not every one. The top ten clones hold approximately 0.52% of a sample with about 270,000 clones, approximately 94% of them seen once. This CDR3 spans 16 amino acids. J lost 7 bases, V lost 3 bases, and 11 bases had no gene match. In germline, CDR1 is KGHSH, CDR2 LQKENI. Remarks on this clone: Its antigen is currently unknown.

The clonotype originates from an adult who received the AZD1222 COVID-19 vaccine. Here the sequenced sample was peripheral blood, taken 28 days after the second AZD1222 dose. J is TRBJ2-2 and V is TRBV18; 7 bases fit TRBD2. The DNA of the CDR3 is TGTGCCAGCTCACCTCAACAGCGGGGTTCCGTCGGGGAGCTGTTTTTT. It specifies CASSPQQRGSVGELFF.